This TCR beta chain was retrieved from a study of CD8 T cells in Susac syndrome. Study-level findings and limits: It was acknowledged in the study that the number of individuals who were included in its TCR sequencing and HLA analysis was relatively small.

Trimming removed 1 base at V and 4 bases at J, with 8 bases between. CDR3 size: 14 residues. The germline CDR1 and CDR2 sequences are LGHNT and FRNRAP. TCR beta sequencing was performed on blood CD8+ and CD4+ T cells. An amount of RNA that ranged from 0.5 to 1 ug was reverse transcribed with random hexamers. TCRdb ran MiXCR on the immunoSEQ multiplex PCR reads and lists one entry per CDR3 protein. The repertoire holds 250,000 to 350,000 distinct CDR3 sequences, with roughly 85% as singletons. Comment on this clonotype: Its antigen is still unknown.

This clonotype was obtained from a human donor with multiple sclerosis. Sample: CD8+ T cells from PBMCs. This sequence joins TRBV12-5 and TRBJ1-3; D remains unclear. The CDR3 DNA reads as TGTGCTAGTGGTTTGGGGCAGACGGGAAACACCATATATTTT. It yields the protein CASGLGQTGNTIYF.